Below are 17 T cell receptor beta chains sequenced from a single sample in a study of identical twins. TCRdb called the 5' RACE reads again in MiXCR, with one record for every CDR3 protein. The sample consists of 500,000 to 600,000 distinct CDR3 sequences, approximately 22% of them appearing once. In addition, the sample was reused for a study of T cells expressing NK-cell markers.

Sequenced sample: CD4+ T cells sorted from blood. The receptors derive from a woman between 18 and 29 years old in good health.

The rearrangement joins TRBV7-9 to TRBJ1-5; no clear D gene. This CDR3 region has 14 residues. Germline V lookup: CDR1 SEHNR, CDR2 FQNEAQ (reference sequence). Trimming removed 0 bases at V and 5 bases at J, with 8 bases between. The CDR3 loop reads CASSLAAADQPQHF. The CDR3 nucleotides read TGTGCCAGCAGCTTAGCGGCAGCCGATCAGCCCCAGCATTTT.

This clonotype was detected a few times. This chain links TRBV20-1 with TRBJ2-3; TRBD2 aligns across 11 bases. In germline, CDR1 is DFQATT, CDR2 SNEGSKA (reference sequence). This CDR3 has 14 residues. Trimming took 5 bases from V and 8 from J; bases not matched to a gene: 9. The CDR3 nucleotides read TGCAGTGCTTACCTAGCGGGAGGCTCAAGTACGCAGTATTTT. Translation gives CSAYLAGGSSTQYF.

This clonotype has just a few counts. The chain recombines TRBV20-1 with TRBJ1-1; D gene unclear. Germline V lookup: CDR1 DFQATT, CDR2 SNEGSKA (reference sequence). Trimming left V 6 bases short and J 4 bases short, with 18 bases between. This CDR3 contains 14 residues. CDR3 amino acids: CSASGKAGTTEAFF. The CDR3 nucleotides read TGCAGTGCAAGCGGCAAGGCAGGTACCACTGAAGCTTTCTTT.

This clonotype was counted ten times or more. The chain's CDR3 is CASSLRAGGYNEQFF. The CDR3 nucleotides read TGTGCCAGCAGTTTAAGAGCGGGGGGTTACAATGAGCAGTTCTTC. The J gene is TRBJ2-1, the V gene TRBV7-2; 9 nucleotides match TRBD2. Losses at the gene ends were 6 bases for V and 4 bases for J; bases not matched to a gene: 7. This CDR3 is 15 amino acids long. Germline CDR1 SGHTA, CDR2 FQGNSA. Together with reference TRBV7-2 and TRBJ2-1, the CDR3 gives the full variable domain: GAGVSQSPSNKVTEKGKDVELRCDPISGHTALYWYRQSLGQGLEFLIYFQGNSAPDKSGLPSDRFSAERTGGSVSTLTIQRTQQEDSAVYLCASSLRAGGYNEQFFGPGTRLTVL.

This chain uses TRBV2 with TRBJ1-2; D might be TRBD1 (5 bases). Germline lookup yields CDR1 SNHLY and CDR2 FYNNEI. CDR3 length equals 15 residues. Trimming left V 6 bases short and J 0 bases short, with 14 bases between. Written as DNA, the CDR3 is TGTGCCAGCAGCGACGGGGGGGGGTCTAACTATGGCTACACCTTC. It translates to CASSDGGGSNYGYTF.

This clonotype was counted ten times or more. V and J are TRBV7-9 and TRBJ2-2, with a tentative D call TRBD1 (5 bases). The length of the CDR3 is 15 residues. The germline gives CDR1 SEHNR, CDR2 FQNEAQ (reference sequence). V lost 5 bases to trimming and J lost 1 base, with 11 bases between them. The DNA of the CDR3 is TGTGCCAGCAGCATAGACAGTGGGAACACCGGGGAGCTGTTTTTT. This gives the protein CASSIDSGNTGELFF.

V and J are TRBV20-1 and TRBJ1-4; maybe TRBD1 (5 bases). The CDR3 has 14 amino acids. The germline V gene has CDR1 DFQATT and CDR2 SNEGSKA (reference sequence). The V end lost 4 bases, the J end lost 8 bases, and 17 bases lay between the germline ends. As DNA, the CDR3 is TGCAGTGCTATTAGGTTGCAGGGAGTCGAAAAACTGTTTTTT. Translated: CSAIRLQGVEKLFF.

V is TRBV7-3 and J is TRBJ2-1; D unclear. Germline assignment: CDR1 SGHTA and CDR2 FQGTGA. The CDR3 runs to 15 residues. V was shortened by 6 bases and J by 4 bases, with 16 bases between the two germline ends. The CDR3 reads CASSQAARVYNEQFF. The CDR3 coding sequence is TGTGCCAGCAGTCAGGCCGCTAGGGTTTACAATGAGCAGTTCTTC.

This clonotype was detected only a few times. The gene calls are TRBV12-3 or TRBV12-4 and TRBJ2-7; D unclear. V was clipped by 3 bases and J by 1 base, with 10 bases between them. The CDR3 contains 14 residues. The CDR3 is CASSLSTDSYEQYF. Here the CDR3 DNA reads TGTGCCAGCAGTTTGAGCACCGATTCCTACGAGCAGTACTTC.

This clonotype was counted ten times or more. J is TRBJ2-2 and V is TRBV5-1; D unclear. Germline lookup yields CDR1 SGHRS and CDR2 YFSETQ. There are 16 residues in the CDR3. Trimming took 2 bases from V and 1 from J, leaving 12 bases between them. This CDR3 is CASSLSLTVNTGELFF. The CDR3 nucleotides read TGCGCCAGCAGCTTAAGTTTGACGGTGAACACCGGGGAGCTGTTTTTT.

This clonotype was detected only a few times. The chain couples TRBV20-1 to TRBJ1-5; TRBD1 matches 10 bases. This CDR3 comprises 15 residues. Germline V lookup: CDR1 DFQATT, CDR2 SNEGSKA (reference sequence). Losses at the gene ends were 6 bases for V and 2 bases for J; bases not matched to a gene: 7. The CDR3 nucleotides are TGCAGTGCAAGGGACAGGGGAGGCGGCAATCAGCCCCAGCATTTT. Protein: CSARDRGGGNQPQHF.

This clonotype was counted only a few times. The rearrangement joins TRBV11-2 to TRBJ2-7, with 12 bases that match TRBD2. The CDR3 covers 18 residues. The ends lost 2 bases at V and 6 bases at J; junction bases unmatched: 14. Germline V lookup: CDR1 SGHAT, CDR2 FQNNGV. The CDR3 here is CASSLSLSSGRASGEQYF. The CDR3 DNA is TGTGCCAGCAGCTTAAGCCTTTCTAGCGGGAGGGCCTCAGGCGAGCAGTACTTC.

This clonotype was picked up a small number of times. V usage is TRBV3-1 and J usage is TRBJ2-1, with 9 bases identical to TRBD2. Trimming took 1 base from V and 6 from J; bases not matched to a gene: 10. Germline assignment: CDR1 LGHDT and CDR2 YNNKEL (reference sequence). The CDR3 runs to 17 residues. In nucleotides, the CDR3 is TGTGCCAGCAGCCAAGTCCCTAGCGGGGCGCCTGGCAATGAGCAGTTCTTC. As protein: CASSQVPSGAPGNEQFF.

This chain joins TRBV11-2 and TRBJ2-7; D gene ambiguous. This CDR3 region has 14 residues. Germline V CDR1 and CDR2: SGHAT, FQNNGV. Trimming stripped 0 bases from V and 5 bases from J, with 11 bases between. The CDR3 DNA reads as TGTGCCAGCAGCTTAGATTTCGGGTACGACGAGCAGTACTTC. Encoded protein: CASSLDFGYDEQYF.

This clonotype came up a few times. V gene TRBV10-3 combines with J gene TRBJ2-3; 7 bases map to TRBD2. Trimming removed 10 bases from V and 2 bases from J; junction bases left unmatched: 6. Germline-derived CDR1 and CDR2 are ENHRY and SYGVKD. The CDR3 contains 13 residues. The CDR3 DNA reads as TGTGCCACCGGTGGGGGGGACACAGATACGCAGTATTTT. It encodes CATGGGDTDTQYF.

This clonotype was detected ten times or more. The CDR3 DNA sequence: TGTGCCAGCAGCCCGGAGGGGCCCCTAACTAATTCACCCCTCCACTTT. It translates to CASSPEGPLTNSPLHF. The chain joins TRBV7-6 to TRBJ1-6; tentative D call: TRBD1 (5 bases). The CDR3 is made up of 16 amino acids. Germline V gene data show CDR1 as SGHVS and CDR2 as FNYEAQ. The ends were cut back, 5 bases at V and 6 bases at J, with 17 bases in the middle.

This clonotype was counted a few times. The CDR3 protein is CASSPPTSGEVDTQYF. DNA of the CDR3: TGTGCCAGCAGCCCCCCGACTAGCGGGGAGGTTGATACGCAGTATTTT. The chain uses TRBV9 and TRBJ2-3; the match to TRBD2 covers 11 bases. Trimming took 4 bases from V and 6 from J; bases not matched to a gene: 10. Germline V gene lookup returns CDR1 SGDLS and CDR2 YYNGEE. This CDR3 has 16 amino acids.